This T cell receptor beta chain was documented in a study of cytomegalovirus exposure and HLA in healthy donors. The overall study: Counted in an early data release were 85 million or so unique TCRs from HLA-typed donors.

The germline V gene has CDR1 SGDLS and CDR2 YYNGEE. Trimming cost V 1 base and J 10 bases, with 20 bases left between them. The CDR3 covers 16 residues. In the PCR, 60 Vbeta and 13 Jbeta primers were used. Sequencing used immunoSEQ multiplex PCR; TCRdb keeps in-frame clones, though not all of them. The sample has roughly 140,000 clones, about 80% seen once. Broader study findings: In vitro, three CMV-associated chains proved specific for CMV antigens. The availability of immune exposure information extended only to CMV serostatus.

In regard to this clone: Its antigen is undetermined.

Donors were ostensibly healthy at sampling, although undocumented immune exposures were probable. The receptor comes from a male donor in good health and CMV-seronegative. The gene calls are TRBV9 and TRBJ2-2; the D gene is possibly TRBD2 (6 bases). Material for sequencing was PBMCs. The CDR3 DNA reads as TGTGCCAGCAGCGTAACCGCCGGGGGAACACCGGAGGAGCTGTTTTTT. Encoded protein: CASSVTAGGTPEELFF.